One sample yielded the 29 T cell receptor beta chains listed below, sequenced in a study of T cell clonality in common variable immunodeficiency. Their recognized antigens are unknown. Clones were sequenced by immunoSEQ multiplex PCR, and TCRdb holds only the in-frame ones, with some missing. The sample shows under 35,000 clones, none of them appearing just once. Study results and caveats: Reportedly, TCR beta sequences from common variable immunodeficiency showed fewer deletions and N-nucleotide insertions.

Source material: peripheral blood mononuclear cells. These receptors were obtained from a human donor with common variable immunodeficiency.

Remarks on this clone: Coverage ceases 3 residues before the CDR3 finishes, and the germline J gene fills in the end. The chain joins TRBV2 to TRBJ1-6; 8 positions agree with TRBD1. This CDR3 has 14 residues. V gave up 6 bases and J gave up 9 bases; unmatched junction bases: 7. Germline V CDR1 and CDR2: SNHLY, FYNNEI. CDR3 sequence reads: CASRNGQGGSPLHF. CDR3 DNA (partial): TGTGCCAGCAGGAACGGACAGGGAGGTTCACCC.

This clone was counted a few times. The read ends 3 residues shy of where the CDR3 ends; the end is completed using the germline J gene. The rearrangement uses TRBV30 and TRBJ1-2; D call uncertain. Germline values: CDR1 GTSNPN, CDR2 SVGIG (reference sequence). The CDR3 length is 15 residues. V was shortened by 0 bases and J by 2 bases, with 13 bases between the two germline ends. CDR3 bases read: TGTGCCTGGAGTGTAAGAAGGGTAACCAACTATGGC. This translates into CAWSVRRVTNYG. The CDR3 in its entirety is CAWSVRRVTNYGYTF.

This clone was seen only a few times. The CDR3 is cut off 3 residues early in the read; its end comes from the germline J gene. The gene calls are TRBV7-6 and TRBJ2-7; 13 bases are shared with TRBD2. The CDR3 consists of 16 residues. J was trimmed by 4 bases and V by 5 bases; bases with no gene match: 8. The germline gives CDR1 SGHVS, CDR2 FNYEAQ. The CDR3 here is CASSPRTSGGRYEQYF. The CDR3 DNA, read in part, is TGTGCCAGCAGCCCCCGGACTAGCGGGGGCCGATACGAG.

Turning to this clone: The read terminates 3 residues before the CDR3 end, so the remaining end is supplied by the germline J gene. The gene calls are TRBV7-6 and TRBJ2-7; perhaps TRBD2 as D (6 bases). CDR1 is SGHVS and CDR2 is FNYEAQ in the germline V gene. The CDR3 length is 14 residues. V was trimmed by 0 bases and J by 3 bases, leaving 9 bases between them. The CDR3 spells CASSLAGGGYEQYF. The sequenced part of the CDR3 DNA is TGTGCCAGCAGCTTAGCGGGGGGTGGCTACGAG. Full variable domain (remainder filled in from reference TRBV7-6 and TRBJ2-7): GAGVSQSPRYKVTKRGQDVALRCDPISGHVSLYWYRQALGQGPEFLTYFNYEAQQDKSGLPNDRFSAERPEGSISTLTIQRTEQRDSAMYRCASSLAGGGYEQYFGPGTRLTVT.

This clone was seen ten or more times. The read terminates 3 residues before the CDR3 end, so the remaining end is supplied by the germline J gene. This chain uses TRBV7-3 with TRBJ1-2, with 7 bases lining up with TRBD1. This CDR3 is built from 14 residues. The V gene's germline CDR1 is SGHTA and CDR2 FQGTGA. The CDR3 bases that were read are TGTGCCAGCGGGGCCGGGACAGATTTTAACGGC. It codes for CASGAGTDFNG. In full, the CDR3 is CASGAGTDFNGYTF. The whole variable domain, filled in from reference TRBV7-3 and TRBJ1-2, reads GAGVSQTPSNKVTEKGKYVELRCDPISGHTALYWYRQSLGQGPEFLIYFQGTGAADDSGLPNDRFFAVRPEGSVSTLKIQRTERGDSAVYLCASGAGTDFNGYTFGSGTRLTVV.

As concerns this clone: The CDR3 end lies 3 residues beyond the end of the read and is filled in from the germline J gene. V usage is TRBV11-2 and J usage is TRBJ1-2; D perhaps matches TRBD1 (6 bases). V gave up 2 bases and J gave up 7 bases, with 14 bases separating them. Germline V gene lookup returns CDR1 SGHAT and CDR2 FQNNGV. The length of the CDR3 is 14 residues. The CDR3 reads CASSLRAGVGGYTF. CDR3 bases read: TGTGCCAGCAGCTTACGGGCAGGGGTAGGTGGC.

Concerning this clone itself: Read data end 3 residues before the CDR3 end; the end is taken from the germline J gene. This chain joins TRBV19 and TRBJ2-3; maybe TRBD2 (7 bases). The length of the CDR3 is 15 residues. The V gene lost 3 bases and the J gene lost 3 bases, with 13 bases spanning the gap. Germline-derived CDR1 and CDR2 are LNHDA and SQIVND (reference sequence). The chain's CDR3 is CASSIRGAGTDTQYF. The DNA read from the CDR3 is TGTGCCAGTAGTATCCGGGGGGCCGGGACAGATACG.

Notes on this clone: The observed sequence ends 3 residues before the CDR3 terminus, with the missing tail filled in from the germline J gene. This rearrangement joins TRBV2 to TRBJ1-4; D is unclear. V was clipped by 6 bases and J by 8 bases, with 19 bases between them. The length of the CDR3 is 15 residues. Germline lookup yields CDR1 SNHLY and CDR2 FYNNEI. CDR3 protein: CASRKTSGQEEKLFF. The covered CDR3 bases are TGTGCCAGCAGGAAAACCTCTGGGCAGGAAGAAAAA. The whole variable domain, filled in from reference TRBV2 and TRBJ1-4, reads EPEVTQTPSHQVTQMGQEVILRCVPISNHLYFYWYRQILGQKVEFLVSFYNNEISEKSEIFDDQFSVERPDGSNFTLKIRSTKLEDSAMYFCASRKTSGQEEKLFFGSGTQLSVL.

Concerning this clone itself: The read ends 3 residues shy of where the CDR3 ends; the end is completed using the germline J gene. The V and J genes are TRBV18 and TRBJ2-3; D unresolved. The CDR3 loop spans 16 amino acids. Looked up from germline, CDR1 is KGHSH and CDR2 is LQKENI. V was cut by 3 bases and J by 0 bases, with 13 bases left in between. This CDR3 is CASSPIAETSTDTQYF. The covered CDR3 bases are TGTGCCAGCTCACCCATAGCCGAAACGAGCACAGATACG.

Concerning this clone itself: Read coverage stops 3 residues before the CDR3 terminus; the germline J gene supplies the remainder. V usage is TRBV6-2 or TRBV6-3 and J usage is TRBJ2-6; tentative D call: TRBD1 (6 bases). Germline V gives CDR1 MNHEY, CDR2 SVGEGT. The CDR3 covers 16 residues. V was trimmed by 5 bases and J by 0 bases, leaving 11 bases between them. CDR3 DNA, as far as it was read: TGTGCCAGCAGTAGACAGGTTAGCTCTGGGGCCAACGTC. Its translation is CASSRQVSSGANV. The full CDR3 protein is CASSRQVSSGANVLTF.

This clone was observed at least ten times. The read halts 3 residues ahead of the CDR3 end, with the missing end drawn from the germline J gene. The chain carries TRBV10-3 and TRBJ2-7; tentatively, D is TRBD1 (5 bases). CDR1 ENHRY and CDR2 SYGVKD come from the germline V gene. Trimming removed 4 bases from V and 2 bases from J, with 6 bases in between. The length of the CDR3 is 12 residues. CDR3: CAISGGAYEQYF. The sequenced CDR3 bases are TGTGCCATCAGTGGGGGCGCCTACGAG.

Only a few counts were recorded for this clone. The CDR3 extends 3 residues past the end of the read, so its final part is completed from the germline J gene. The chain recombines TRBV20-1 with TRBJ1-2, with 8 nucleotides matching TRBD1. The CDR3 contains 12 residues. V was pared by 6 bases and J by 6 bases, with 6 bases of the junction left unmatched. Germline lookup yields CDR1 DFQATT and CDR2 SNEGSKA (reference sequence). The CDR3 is CSALGQGDGYTF. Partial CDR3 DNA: TGCAGTGCCCTCGGACAGGGAGATGGC.

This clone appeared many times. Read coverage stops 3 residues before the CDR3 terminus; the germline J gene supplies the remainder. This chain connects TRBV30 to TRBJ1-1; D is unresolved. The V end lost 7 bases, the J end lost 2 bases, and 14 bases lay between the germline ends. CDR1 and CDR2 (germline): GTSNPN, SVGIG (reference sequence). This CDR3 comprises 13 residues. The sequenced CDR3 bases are TGTGCCTCACGAAGGGCCCTTAACACTGAA. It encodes CASRRALNTE. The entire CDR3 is CASRRALNTEAFF.

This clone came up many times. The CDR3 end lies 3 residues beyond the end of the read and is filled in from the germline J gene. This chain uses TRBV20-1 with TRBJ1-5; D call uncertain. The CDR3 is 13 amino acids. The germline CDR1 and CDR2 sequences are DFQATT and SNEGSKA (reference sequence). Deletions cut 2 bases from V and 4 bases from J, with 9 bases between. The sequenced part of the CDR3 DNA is TGCAGTGCTAGATATCGCCAGAATCAGCCC. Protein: CSARYRQNQP. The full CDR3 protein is CSARYRQNQPQHF.

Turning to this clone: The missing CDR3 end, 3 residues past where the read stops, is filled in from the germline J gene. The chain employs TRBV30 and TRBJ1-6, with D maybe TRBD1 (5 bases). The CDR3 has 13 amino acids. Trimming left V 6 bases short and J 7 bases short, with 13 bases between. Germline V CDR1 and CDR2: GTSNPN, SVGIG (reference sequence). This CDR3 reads CACIGGSNSPLHF. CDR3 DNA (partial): TGTGCCTGCATTGGGGGGTCCAATTCACCC.

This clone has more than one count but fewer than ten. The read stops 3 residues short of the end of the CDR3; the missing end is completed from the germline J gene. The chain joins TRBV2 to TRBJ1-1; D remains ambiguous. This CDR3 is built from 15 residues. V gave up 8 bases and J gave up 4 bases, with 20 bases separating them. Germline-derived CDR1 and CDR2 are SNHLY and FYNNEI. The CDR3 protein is CASGEATTGSTEAFF. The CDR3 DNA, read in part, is TGTGCCAGCGGAGAGGCTACTACTGGGTCCACTGAA.

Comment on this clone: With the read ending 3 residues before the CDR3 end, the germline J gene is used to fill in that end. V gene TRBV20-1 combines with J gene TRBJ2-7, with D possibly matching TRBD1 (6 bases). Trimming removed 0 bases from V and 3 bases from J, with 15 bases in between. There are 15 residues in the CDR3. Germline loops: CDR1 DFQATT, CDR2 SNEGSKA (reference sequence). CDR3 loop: CSARDKGGQIYEQYF. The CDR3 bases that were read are TGCAGTGCTAGAGATAAAGGCGGACAGATCTACGAG.

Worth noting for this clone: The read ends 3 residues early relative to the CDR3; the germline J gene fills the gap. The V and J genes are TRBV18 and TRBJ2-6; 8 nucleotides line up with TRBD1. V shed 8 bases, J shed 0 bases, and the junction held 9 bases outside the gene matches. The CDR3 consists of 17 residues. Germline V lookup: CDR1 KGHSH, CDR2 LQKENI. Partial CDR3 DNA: TGTGCCAGCCGCTACCAGGGGGCCCTCTCTGGGGCCAACGTC. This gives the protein CASRYQGALSGANV. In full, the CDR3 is CASRYQGALSGANVLTF.

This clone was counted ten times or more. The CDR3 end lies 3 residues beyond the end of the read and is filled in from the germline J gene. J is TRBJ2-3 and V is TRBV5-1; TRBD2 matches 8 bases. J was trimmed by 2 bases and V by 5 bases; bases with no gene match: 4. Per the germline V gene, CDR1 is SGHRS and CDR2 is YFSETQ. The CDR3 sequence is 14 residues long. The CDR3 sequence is CASRLAGPTDTQYF. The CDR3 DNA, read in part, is TGCGCCAGCAGGCTAGCGGGCCCCACAGATACG.

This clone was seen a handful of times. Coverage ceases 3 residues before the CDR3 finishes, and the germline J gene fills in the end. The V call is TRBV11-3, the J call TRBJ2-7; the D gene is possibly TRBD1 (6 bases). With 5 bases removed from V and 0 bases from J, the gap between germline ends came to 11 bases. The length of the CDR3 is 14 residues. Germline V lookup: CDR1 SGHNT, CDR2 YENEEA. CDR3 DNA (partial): TGTGCCAGCAGCCCGTGGACAGACTCCTACGAG. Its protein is CASSPWTDSYE. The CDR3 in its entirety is CASSPWTDSYEQYF.

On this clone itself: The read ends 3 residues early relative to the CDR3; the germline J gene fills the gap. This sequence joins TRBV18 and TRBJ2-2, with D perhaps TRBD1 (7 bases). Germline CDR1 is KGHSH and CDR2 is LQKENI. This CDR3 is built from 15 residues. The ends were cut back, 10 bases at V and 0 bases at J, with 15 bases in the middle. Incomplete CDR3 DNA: TGTGCCACCAGGAGGGGACAGCCGAACACCGGGGAG. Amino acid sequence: CATRRGQPNTGE. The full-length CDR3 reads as CATRRGQPNTGELFF.

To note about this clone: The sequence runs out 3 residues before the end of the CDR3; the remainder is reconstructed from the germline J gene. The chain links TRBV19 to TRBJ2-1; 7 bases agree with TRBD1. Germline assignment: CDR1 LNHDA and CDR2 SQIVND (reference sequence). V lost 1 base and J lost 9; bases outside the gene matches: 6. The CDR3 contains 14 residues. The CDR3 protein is CASSIGQGVGEQFF. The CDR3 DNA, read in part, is TGTGCCAGTAGTATAGGCCAGGGGGTTGGTGAG.

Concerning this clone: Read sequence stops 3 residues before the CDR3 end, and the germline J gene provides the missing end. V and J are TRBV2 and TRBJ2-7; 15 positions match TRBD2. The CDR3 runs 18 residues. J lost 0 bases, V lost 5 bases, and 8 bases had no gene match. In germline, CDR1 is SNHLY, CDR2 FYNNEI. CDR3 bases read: TGTGCCAGCAGTCCTGGACTAGCGGGGGGGTTTAGCTCCTACGAG. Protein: CASSPGLAGGFSSYE. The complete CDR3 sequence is CASSPGLAGGFSSYEQYF. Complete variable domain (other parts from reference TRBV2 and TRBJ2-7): EPEVTQTPSHQVTQMGQEVILRCVPISNHLYFYWYRQILGQKVEFLVSFYNNEISEKSEIFDDQFSVERPDGSNFTLKIRSTKLEDSAMYFCASSPGLAGGFSSYEQYFGPGTRLTVT.

The covered CDR3 bases are TGTGCCAGCTCACTCATGGGGGGGCCCTACAATGAG. This encodes CASSLMGGPYNE. The full CDR3 is CASSLMGGPYNEQFF. The J gene is TRBJ2-1, the V gene TRBV18, with a possible D match to TRBD2 (7 bases). The read is 3 residues too short to cover the CDR3 end, so that end is filled in from the germline J gene. Deletions cut 4 bases from V and 2 bases from J, with 12 bases between. Per the germline V gene, CDR1 is KGHSH and CDR2 is LQKENI. CDR3 length: 15 amino acids.

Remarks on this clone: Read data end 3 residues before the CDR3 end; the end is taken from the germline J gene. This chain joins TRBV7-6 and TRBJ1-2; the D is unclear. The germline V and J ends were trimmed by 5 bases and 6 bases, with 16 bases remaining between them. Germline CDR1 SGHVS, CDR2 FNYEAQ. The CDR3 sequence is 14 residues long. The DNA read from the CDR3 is TGTGCCAGCAGCGTGAGCGGGGTGAGGGATGGC. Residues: CASSVSGVRDG. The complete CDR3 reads CASSVSGVRDGYTF.

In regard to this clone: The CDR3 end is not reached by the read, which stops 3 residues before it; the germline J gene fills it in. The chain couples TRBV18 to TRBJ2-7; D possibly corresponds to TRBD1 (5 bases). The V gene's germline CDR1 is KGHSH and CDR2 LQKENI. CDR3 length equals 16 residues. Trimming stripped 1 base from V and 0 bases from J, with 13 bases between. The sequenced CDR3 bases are TGTGCCAGCTCACCACAACGGACAACTTTCTCCTACGAG. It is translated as CASSPQRTTFSYE. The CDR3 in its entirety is CASSPQRTTFSYEQYF. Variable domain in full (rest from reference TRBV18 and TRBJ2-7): NAGVMQNPRHLVRRRGQEARLRCSPMKGHSHVYWYRQLPEEGLKFMVYLQKENIIDESGMPKERFSAEFPKEGPSILRIQQVVRGDSAAYFCASSPQRTTFSYEQYFGPGTRLTVT.

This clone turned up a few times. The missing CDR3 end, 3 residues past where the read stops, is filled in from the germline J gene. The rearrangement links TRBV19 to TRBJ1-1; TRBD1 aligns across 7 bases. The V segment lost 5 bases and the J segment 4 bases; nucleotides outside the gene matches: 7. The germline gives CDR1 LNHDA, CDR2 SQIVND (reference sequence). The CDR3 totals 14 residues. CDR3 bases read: TGTGCCAGTAGTTCCATGGCAGGGGGCACTGAA. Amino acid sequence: CASSSMAGGTE. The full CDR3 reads CASSSMAGGTEAFF.

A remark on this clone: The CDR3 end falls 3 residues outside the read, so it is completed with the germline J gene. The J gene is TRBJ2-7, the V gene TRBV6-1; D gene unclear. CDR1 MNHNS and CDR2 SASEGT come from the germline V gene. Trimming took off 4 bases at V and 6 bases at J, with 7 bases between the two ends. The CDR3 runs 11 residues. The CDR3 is CASSGISEQYF. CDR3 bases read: TGTGCCAGCAGTGGAATTAGCGAG.

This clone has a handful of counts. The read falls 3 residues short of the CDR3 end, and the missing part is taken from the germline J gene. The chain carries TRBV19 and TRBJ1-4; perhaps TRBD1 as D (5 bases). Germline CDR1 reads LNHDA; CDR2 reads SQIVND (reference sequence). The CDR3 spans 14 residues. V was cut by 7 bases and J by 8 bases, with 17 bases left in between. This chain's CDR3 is CASMYRQGDEKLFF. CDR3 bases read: TGTGCCAGTATGTATCGGCAGGGAGACGAAAAA.